This TCR beta chain was observed in a study of ipilimumab plus nivolumab after autologous stem cell transplantation. The sample holds a few counts of this clone. Here immunoSEQ multiplex PCR was the method, and the copy in TCRdb shows in-frame clones only, minus some. Counted here are about 10,000 clones, about four fifths occurring once; the ten biggest clones make up just over 8%. Germline V gives CDR1 SGHRS, CDR2 YFSETQ. The CDR3 is made up of 17 amino acids. Trimming at V came to 0 bases and at J to 7 bases, leaving 13 bases not matched to a gene. The rearrangement joins TRBV5-1 to TRBJ1-2; 9 bases fit TRBD1. This clonotype was sampled from a male donor with diffuse large B-cell lymphoma. Sequenced material: PBMCs, taken in a trial of ipilimumab plus nivolumab as post-transplant consolidation. The CDR3 is CASSLVAGTGILGGYTF. The DNA of the CDR3 is TGCGCCAGCAGCTTGGTGGCCGGGACAGGGATTCTTGGTGGCTACACCTTC. Full variable domain (remainder filled in from reference TRBV5-1 and TRBJ1-2): KAGVTQTPRYLIKTRGQQVTLSCSPISGHRSVSWYQQTPGQGLQFLFEYFSETQRNKGNFPGRFSGRQFSNSRSEMNVSTLELGDSALYLCASSLVAGTGILGGYTFGSGTRLTVV.